This T cell receptor beta chain is from a study of blood T cell repertoires in COVID-19 (dated by TCRdb to the early 2020s). For the study in its entirety: Samples from collaborators originated in the United States, Italy and Spain and spanned both the acute and convalescent phases of COVID-19. A de-identified subject ID, COVID-19 status, age in years and sex were almost always included in the sample metadata. Deeply sampled blood TCRbeta repertoires from subjects exposed to, actively infected with, or recovered from COVID-19 were included in the dataset. The repertoires were released in a freely available public database meant as a resource for research on the immune response to SARS-CoV-2. The samples were drawn from two sources: the first 160 participants of the ongoing ImmuneRACE study, and 1,000 to 1,500 subjects contributed by 6 global collaborators. The prospective study material was composed of cDNA or gDNA derived from T cells, B-cell-depleted T cells, or PBMCs. Where available, HLA class I and class II types were obtained from metadata supplied by the sample provider rather than from assay-based typing. What the research found in general, with its limitations: How much clinical and demographic metadata was included differed by source and by participant, and the metadata was provided uncurated.

Turning to this clone: Its recognized antigen is unknown. No qualities accompany the bases; no much larger clone lies one base away.

TCRbeta CDR3 regions were amplified from genomic DNA by means of the immunoSEQ Assay, a bias-controlled multiplex PCR. The authors' analysis ran thus. The number of nucleated cells in each sample was estimated from the amplification of reference gene primers within the assay. Sequence reads were collapsed and filtered to measure the absolute abundance of every unique TCRbeta CDR3 rearrangement. Productive Simpson clonality was computed per sample as the square root of Simpson's diversity index over productive rearrangements. TCRdb limited this immuneACCESS table to in-frame rearrangements with V and J called. A share of clones is missing; checked studies link under half to unresolved V genes, and the rest is unexplained. V, J and clone size derive from that table, while D and trimming were established from the DNA sequence. This sample holds 95,000 to 150,000 clones; over 75% were observed only once. The leading ten clones occupy 25% to 30% of the sample.

Collaborating institutions collected whole blood in K2EDTA tubes following their own protocols. Collaborator samples were shipped for TCRbeta analysis as frozen whole blood, isolated PBMCs, or DNA extracted from either sample type. Trimming takes 11 bases from V and 0 bases from J, and the germline ends sit 21 bases apart. As encoded in the germline V gene, CDR1 is SNHLY while CDR2 is FYNNEI. The CDR3 has 16 amino acids, counting the end cysteine and phenylalanine. Only the CDR3 DNA is retained, 48 bases long and in frame from the first base. The chain is assembled from TRBV2 and TRBJ2-3, with TRBD1 as a weak D call on 6 bases. Sequencing input: peripheral blood. The sequence was obtained from a woman aged 80 or over with acute or convalescent COVID-19. The DNA is as follows: TGTGCCCTCCAAACCGGGACACTCCGAAGCACAGATACGCAGTATTTT. Its translation reads: CALQTGTLRSTDTQYF.